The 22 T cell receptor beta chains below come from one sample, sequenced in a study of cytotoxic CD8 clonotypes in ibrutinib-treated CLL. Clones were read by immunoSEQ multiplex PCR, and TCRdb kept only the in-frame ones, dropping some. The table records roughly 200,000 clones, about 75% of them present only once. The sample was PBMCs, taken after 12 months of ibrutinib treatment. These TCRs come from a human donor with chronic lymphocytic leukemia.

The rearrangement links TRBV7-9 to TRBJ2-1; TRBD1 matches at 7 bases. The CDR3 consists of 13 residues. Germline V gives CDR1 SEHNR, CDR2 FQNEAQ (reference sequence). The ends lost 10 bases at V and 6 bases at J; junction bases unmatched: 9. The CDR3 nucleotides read TGTGCCACCGTCAGGGGGTGGGGCAATGAGCAGTTCTTC. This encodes CATVRGWGNEQFF.

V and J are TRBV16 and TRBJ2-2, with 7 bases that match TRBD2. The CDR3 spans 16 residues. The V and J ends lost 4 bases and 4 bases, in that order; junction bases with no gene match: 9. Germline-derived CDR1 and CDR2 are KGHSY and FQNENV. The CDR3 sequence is CASSRTSVTSTGELFF. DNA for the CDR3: TGTGCCAGCAGCCGTACTAGCGTCACGAGCACCGGGGAGCTGTTTTTT.

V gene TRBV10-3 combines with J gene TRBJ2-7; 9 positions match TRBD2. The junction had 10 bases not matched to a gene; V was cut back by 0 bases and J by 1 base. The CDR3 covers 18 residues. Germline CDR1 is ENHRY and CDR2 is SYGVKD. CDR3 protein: CAISESWTSAEPSYEQYF. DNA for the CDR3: TGTGCCATCAGTGAGTCGTGGACTAGCGCCGAACCTTCCTACGAGCAGTACTTC.

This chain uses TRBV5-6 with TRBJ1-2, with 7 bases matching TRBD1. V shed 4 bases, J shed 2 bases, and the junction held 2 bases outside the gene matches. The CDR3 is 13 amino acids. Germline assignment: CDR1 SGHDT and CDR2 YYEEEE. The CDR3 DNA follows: TGTGCCAGCAGCCGGGACAGAAACTATGGCTACACCTTC. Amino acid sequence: CASSRDRNYGYTF.

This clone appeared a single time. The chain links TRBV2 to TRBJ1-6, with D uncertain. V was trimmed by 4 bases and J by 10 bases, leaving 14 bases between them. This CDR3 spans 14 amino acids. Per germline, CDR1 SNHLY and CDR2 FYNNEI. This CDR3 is CASSARGRNSPLHF. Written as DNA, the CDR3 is TGTGCCAGCAGTGCTAGAGGAAGGAACTCACCCCTCCACTTT.

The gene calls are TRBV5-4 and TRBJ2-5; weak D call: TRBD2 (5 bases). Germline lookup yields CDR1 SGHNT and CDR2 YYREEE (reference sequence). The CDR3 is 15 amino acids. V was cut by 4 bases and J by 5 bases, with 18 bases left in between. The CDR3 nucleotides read TGTGCCAGCAGCGCCCAACTAGGTACGGGGGAGACCCAGTACTTC. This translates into CASSAQLGTGETQYF.

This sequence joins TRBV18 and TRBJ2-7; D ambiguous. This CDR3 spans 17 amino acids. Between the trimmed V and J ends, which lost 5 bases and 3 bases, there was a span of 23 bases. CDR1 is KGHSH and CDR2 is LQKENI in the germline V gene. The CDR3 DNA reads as TGTGCCAGCTCAACACGACCGACCGTGGGGATCCACTACGAGCAGTACTTC. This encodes CASSTRPTVGIHYEQYF. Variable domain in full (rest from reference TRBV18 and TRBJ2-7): NAGVMQNPRHLVRRRGQEARLRCSPMKGHSHVYWYRQLPEEGLKFMVYLQKENIIDESGMPKERFSAEFPKEGPSILRIQQVVRGDSAAYFCASSTRPTVGIHYEQYFGPGTRLTVT.

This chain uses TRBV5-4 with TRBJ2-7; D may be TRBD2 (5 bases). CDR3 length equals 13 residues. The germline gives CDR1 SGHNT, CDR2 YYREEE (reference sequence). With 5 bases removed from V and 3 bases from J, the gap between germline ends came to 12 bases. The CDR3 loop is CASSFGLDYEQYF. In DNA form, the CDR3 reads TGTGCCAGCAGTTTCGGACTCGACTACGAGCAGTACTTC.

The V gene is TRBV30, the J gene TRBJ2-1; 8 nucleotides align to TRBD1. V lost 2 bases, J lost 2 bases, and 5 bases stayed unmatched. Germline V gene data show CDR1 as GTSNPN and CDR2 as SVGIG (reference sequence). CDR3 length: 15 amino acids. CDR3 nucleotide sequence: TGTGCCTGGAGTAAACGGGGACAGGCCTACAATGAGCAGTTCTTC. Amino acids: CAWSKRGQAYNEQFF. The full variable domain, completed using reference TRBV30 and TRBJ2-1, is SQTIHQWPATLVQPVGSPLSLECTVEGTSNPNLYWYRQAAGRGLQLLFYSVGIGQISSEVPQNLSASRPQDRQFILSSKKLLLSDSGFYLCAWSKRGQAYNEQFFGPGTRLTVL.

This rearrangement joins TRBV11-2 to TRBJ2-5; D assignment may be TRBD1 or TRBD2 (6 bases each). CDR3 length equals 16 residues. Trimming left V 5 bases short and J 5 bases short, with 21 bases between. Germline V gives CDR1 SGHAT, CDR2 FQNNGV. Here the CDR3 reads CASSPEGGGHRETQYF. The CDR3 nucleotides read TGTGCCAGCAGCCCAGAGGGGGGCGGGCATCGGGAGACCCAGTACTTC.

CDR3: CASRLGVTNTEAFF. The CDR3 coding sequence is TGCGCCAGCAGACTCGGGGTTACGAACACTGAAGCTTTCTTT. The chain carries TRBV5-1 and TRBJ1-1; D is unclear. This CDR3 has 14 residues. Germline V lookup: CDR1 SGHRS, CDR2 YFSETQ. V lost 5 bases, J lost 1 base, and 12 bases lay in between.

The CDR3 is CASSPSGYPYEQYF. The CDR3, as DNA: TGTGCCAGCAGCCCCAGCGGTTACCCTTACGAGCAGTACTTC. The V call is TRBV5-4, the J call TRBJ2-7; the D gene is possibly TRBD2 (5 bases). Trimming cost V 4 bases and J 4 bases, with 15 bases left between them. Per germline, CDR1 SGHNT and CDR2 YYREEE (reference sequence). The CDR3 has 14 residues. The full variable domain, completed using reference TRBV5-4 and TRBJ2-7, is ETGVTQSPTHLIKTRGQQVTLRCSSQSGHNTVSWYQQALGQGPQFIFQYYREEENGRGNFPPRFSGLQFPNYSSELNVNALELDDSALYLCASSPSGYPYEQYFGPGTRLTVT.

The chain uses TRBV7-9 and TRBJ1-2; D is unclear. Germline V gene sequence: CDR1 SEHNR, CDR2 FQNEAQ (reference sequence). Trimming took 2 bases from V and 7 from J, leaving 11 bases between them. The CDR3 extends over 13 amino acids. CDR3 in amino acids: CASSLKEGLGYTF. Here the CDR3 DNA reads TGTGCCAGCAGCTTAAAAGAGGGCCTTGGCTACACCTTC. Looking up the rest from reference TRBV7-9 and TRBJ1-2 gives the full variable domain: DTGVSQNPRHKITKRGQNVTFRCDPISEHNRLYWYRQTLGQGPEFLTYFQNEAQLEKSRLLSDRFSAERPKGSFSTLEIQRTEQGDSAMYLCASSLKEGLGYTFGSGTRLTVV.

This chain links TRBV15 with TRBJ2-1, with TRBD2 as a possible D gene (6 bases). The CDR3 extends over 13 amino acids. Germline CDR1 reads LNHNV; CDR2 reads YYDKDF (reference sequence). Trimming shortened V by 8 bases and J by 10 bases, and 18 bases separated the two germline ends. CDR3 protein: CATSRGRLGEQFF. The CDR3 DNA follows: TGTGCCACCTCGCGGGGCCGATTAGGGGAGCAGTTCTTC.

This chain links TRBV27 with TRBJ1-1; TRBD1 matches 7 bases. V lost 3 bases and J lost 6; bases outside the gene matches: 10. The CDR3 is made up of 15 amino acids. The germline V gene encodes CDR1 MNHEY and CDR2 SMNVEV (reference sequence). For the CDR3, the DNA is TGTGCCAGCAGTTTGGACTCGACAGGGATCGCTGAAGCTTTCTTT. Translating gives CASSLDSTGIAEAFF.

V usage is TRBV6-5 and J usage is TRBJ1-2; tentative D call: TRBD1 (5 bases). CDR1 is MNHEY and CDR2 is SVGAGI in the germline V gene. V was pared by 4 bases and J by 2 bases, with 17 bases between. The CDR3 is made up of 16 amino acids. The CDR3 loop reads CASSSYSGRPNYGYTF. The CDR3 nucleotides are TGTGCCAGCAGTTCATATTCAGGGAGGCCCAACTATGGCTACACCTTC.

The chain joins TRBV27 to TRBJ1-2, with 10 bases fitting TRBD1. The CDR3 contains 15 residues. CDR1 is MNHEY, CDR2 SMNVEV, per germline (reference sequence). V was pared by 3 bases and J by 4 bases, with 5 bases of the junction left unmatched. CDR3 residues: CASSLTGGRSYGYTF. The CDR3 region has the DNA TGTGCCAGCAGTTTGACAGGGGGCAGGAGCTATGGCTACACCTTC.

The CDR3 reads CASSLRGSSNQPQHF. DNA of the CDR3: TGTGCCAGCAGTTTAAGGGGGAGTAGCAATCAGCCCCAGCATTTT. V is TRBV27 and J is TRBJ1-5, with a weak D call TRBD1 (6 bases). CDR1 and CDR2 from the germline V gene are MNHEY and SMNVEV (reference sequence). CDR3 size: 15 residues. Trimming removed 2 bases at V and 0 bases at J, with 8 bases between.

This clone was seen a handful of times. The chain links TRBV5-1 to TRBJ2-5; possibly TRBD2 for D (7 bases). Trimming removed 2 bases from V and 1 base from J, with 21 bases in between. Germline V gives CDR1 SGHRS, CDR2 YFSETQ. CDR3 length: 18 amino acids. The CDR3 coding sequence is TGCGCCAGCAGCTTATGCTCAGGGAGGGGGGTGTGCCAAGAGACCCAGTACTTC. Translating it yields CASSLCSGRGVCQETQYF.

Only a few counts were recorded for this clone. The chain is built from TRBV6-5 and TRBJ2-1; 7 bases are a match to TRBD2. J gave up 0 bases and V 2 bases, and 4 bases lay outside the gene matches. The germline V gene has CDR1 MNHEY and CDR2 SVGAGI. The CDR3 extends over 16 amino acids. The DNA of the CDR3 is TGTGCCAGCAGTTACCATAGGACTAGCTCCTACAATGAGCAGTTCTTC. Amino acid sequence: CASSYHRTSSYNEQFF.

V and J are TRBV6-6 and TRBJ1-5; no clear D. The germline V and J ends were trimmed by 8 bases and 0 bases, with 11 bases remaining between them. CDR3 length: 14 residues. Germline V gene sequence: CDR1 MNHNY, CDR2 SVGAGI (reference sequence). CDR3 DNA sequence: TGTGCCAGCGCACAGCAGAATAGCAATCAGCCCCAGCATTTT. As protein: CASAQQNSNQPQHF.

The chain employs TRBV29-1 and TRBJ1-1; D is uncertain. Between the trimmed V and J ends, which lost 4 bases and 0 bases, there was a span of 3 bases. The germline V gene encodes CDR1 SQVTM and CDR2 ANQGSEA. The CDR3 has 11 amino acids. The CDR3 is CSVGMNTEAFF. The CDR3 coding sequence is TGCAGCGTTGGCATGAACACTGAAGCTTTCTTT.